This passage covers 23 T cell receptor beta chains from one sample sequenced in a study of T-cell reconstitution after alpha-beta-depleted transplantation in children. The library targeted TCRbeta and was prepared with unique molecular identifiers. MiXCR, run by TCRdb on the PCR reads, gives a single entry per CDR3 protein. The sample lists just under 550,000 distinct CDR3 sequences, about 18% seen once, with less than 4% in the top ten. The sample was PBMCs from the stem cell graft donor, taken from the stem cell graft. Receptors were obtained from a human donor who donated a stem cell graft to a child with acute lymphoblastic leukemia.

This chain connects TRBV6-2 or TRBV6-3 to TRBJ2-7; no clear D gene. Trimming pared 4 bases from V and 3 bases from J, leaving 16 bases between. The CDR3 runs to 15 residues. CDR1 and CDR2 (germline): MNHEY, SVGEGT. This chain's CDR3 is CASSSASSLRYEQYF. The CDR3 coding sequence is TGTGCCAGCAGTTCCGCCTCGAGCCTACGCTACGAGCAGTACTTC.

This clonotype was observed a few times. This chain links TRBV11-2 with TRBJ2-3; D is unclear. The V end lost 2 bases, the J end lost 2 bases, and 14 bases lay between the germline ends. This CDR3 is built from 16 residues. Germline values: CDR1 SGHAT, CDR2 FQNNGV. CDR3 bases: TGTGCCAGCAGCTTACCTTGGCGGCTCACCACAGATACGCAGTATTTT. The encoded protein is CASSLPWRLTTDTQYF.

This sequence joins TRBV27 and TRBJ1-1; D is undetermined. CDR3 length: 14 amino acids. Looked up from germline, CDR1 is MNHEY and CDR2 is SMNVEV (reference sequence). Trimming shortened V by 4 bases and J by 1 base, and 10 bases separated the two germline ends. The CDR3 region has the DNA TGTGCCAGCAGTTCCCCGACCCAGAACACTGAAGCTTTCTTT. This gives the protein CASSSPTQNTEAFF.

The gene calls are TRBV27 and TRBJ1-2, with 7 bases fitting TRBD1. The CDR3 runs to 14 residues. Germline trimming cut 5 bases from V and 3 bases from J; bases unmatched to any gene: 6. CDR1 is MNHEY, CDR2 SMNVEV, per germline (reference sequence). The DNA of the CDR3 is TGTGCCAGCAGTACAGGGGTCACCGACTATGGCTACACCTTC. Residues: CASSTGVTDYGYTF.

This clonotype was found a few times. V gene TRBV3-1 combines with J gene TRBJ2-7, with 9 bases matching TRBD1. The CDR3 sequence is 15 residues long. Per the germline V gene, CDR1 is LGHDT and CDR2 is YNNKEL (reference sequence). V lost 5 bases and J lost 3; bases outside the gene matches: 8. The CDR3 nucleotides are TGTGCCAGCAGCGGCCCCGGGACAGGGTACTACGAGCAGTACTTC. Protein product: CASSGPGTGYYEQYF.

The chain joins TRBV11-2 to TRBJ2-3, with 9 nucleotides matching TRBD2. From germline, CDR1 is SGHAT and CDR2 FQNNGV. The CDR3 spans 17 residues. After removal of 5 bases from V and 2 bases from J, the junction contained 11 bases not matched to a gene. CDR3 in amino acids: CASSASFLAGNTDTQYF. The CDR3 DNA follows: TGTGCCAGCAGCGCCTCCTTTCTAGCGGGAAACACAGATACGCAGTATTTT.

The chain couples TRBV18 to TRBJ2-1; tentatively, D is TRBD1 (5 bases). CDR3 length equals 15 residues. Trimming took 1 base from V and 7 from J, leaving 14 bases between them. Germline CDR1 reads KGHSH; CDR2 reads LQKENI. CDR3 sequence: CASSPLSRVGNEQFF. The CDR3 DNA is TGTGCCAGCTCACCACTGAGCAGGGTAGGGAATGAGCAGTTCTTC.

The V and J genes are TRBV9 and TRBJ2-2, with D perhaps TRBD1 (6 bases). Trimming left V 2 bases short and J 1 base short, with 9 bases between. The CDR3 extends over 15 amino acids. The germline V gene has CDR1 SGDLS and CDR2 YYNGEE. CDR3 protein: CASSVRGQNTGELFF. The CDR3 nucleotides are TGTGCCAGCAGCGTGAGGGGACAGAACACCGGGGAGCTGTTTTTT.

J is TRBJ2-7 and V is TRBV27; 7 bases map to TRBD2. Germline values: CDR1 MNHEY, CDR2 SMNVEV (reference sequence). Trimming removed 4 bases from V and 1 base from J; junction bases left unmatched: 4. There are 14 residues in the CDR3. The CDR3 DNA follows: TGTGCCAGCAGTTGGGGGGGGGGATCCTACGAGCAGTACTTC. Protein sequence: CASSWGGGSYEQYF.

The gene calls are TRBV5-1 and TRBJ2-5; TRBD2 agrees at 10 bases. This CDR3 region has 15 residues. CDR1 and CDR2 (germline): SGHRS, YFSETQ. The trim removed 5 bases at V and 3 bases at J, leaving 7 bases unmatched. The CDR3 DNA is TGCGCCAGCAGTCCCGCAGCGGGAGGGGAAGAGACCCAGTACTTC. Translated: CASSPAAGGEETQYF.

This clonotype was found a few times. The CDR3 DNA reads TGCAGTGCTAGATTGGGAGGGGAAAAACTGTTTTTT. It yields the protein CSARLGGEKLFF. V usage is TRBV20-1 and J usage is TRBJ1-4; D ambiguous. The germline gives CDR1 DFQATT, CDR2 SNEGSKA (reference sequence). The V and J ends lost 2 bases and 8 bases respectively, with 9 bases between them. The CDR3 runs 12 residues.

There are a few counts of this clonotype. The V and J genes are TRBV27 and TRBJ1-1; D uncertain. The CDR3 spans 14 residues. CDR1 MNHEY and CDR2 SMNVEV come from the germline V gene (reference sequence). Trimming removed 3 bases from V and 10 bases from J, with 18 bases in between. The DNA for the CDR3 is TGTGCCAGCAGTTTTTCGGCGGCAGCCCAAGTAGCTTTCTTT. Protein product: CASSFSAAAQVAFF.

This clonotype was seen only a few times. The chain links TRBV5-1 to TRBJ2-3; D is unclear. Germline CDR1 reads SGHRS; CDR2 reads YFSETQ. V gave up 2 bases and J gave up 0 bases, with 7 bases separating them. The CDR3 contains 14 residues. The CDR3 region is CASSFATSTDTQYF. DNA of the CDR3: TGCGCCAGCAGCTTTGCTACTAGCACAGATACGCAGTATTTT. The full variable domain, with the rest looked up from reference TRBV5-1 and TRBJ2-3, is KAGVTQTPRYLIKTRGQQVTLSCSPISGHRSVSWYQQTPGQGLQFLFEYFSETQRNKGNFPGRFSGRQFSNSRSEMNVSTLELGDSALYLCASSFATSTDTQYFGPGTRLTVL.

The rearrangement uses TRBV20-1 and TRBJ1-2, with 11 bases fitting TRBD1. With V trimmed by 7 bases and J by 3 bases, 10 bases remained unmatched. Germline V gives CDR1 DFQATT, CDR2 SNEGSKA (reference sequence). The CDR3 length is 15 residues. CDR3 loop: CSGPPLGQGDYGYTF. The CDR3 nucleotides are TGCAGTGGCCCACCTCTGGGACAGGGGGACTATGGCTACACCTTC.

The V and J genes are TRBV18 and TRBJ1-4; D not resolved. Trimming took off 3 bases at V and 6 bases at J, with 14 bases between the two ends. This CDR3 is built from 15 residues. CDR1 is KGHSH, CDR2 LQKENI, per germline. The CDR3 protein is CASSPTGARDEKLFF. DNA for the CDR3: TGTGCCAGCTCACCTACCGGCGCCCGGGATGAAAAACTGTTTTTT.

This clonotype has only a few counts. V gene TRBV5-1 combines with J gene TRBJ2-3; 11 nucleotides match TRBD1. The CDR3 has 15 residues. V lost 4 bases to trimming and J lost 4 bases; unmatched junction nucleotides: 5. Germline assignment: CDR1 SGHRS and CDR2 YFSETQ. Here the CDR3 reads CASSTGTGGADTQYF. The CDR3 DNA reads TGCGCCAGCAGCACCGGGACAGGGGGTGCAGATACGCAGTATTTT.

The rearrangement uses TRBV15 and TRBJ2-2; D remains unclear. V was trimmed by 0 bases and J by 3 bases, leaving 8 bases between them. Germline V gives CDR1 LNHNV, CDR2 YYDKDF (reference sequence). This CDR3 region has 15 residues. CDR3: CATSRERLDTGELFF. The DNA of the CDR3 is TGTGCCACCAGCAGAGAGAGACTCGACACCGGGGAGCTGTTTTTT.

This clonotype was counted ten times or more. This CDR3 reads CASSGAGGLARGTQYF. The CDR3 nucleotides are TGTGCCAGCAGCGGGGCCGGCGGACTAGCAAGAGGTACGCAGTATTTT. The V call is TRBV9, the J call TRBJ2-3; 8 bases are shared with TRBD2. Germline lookup yields CDR1 SGDLS and CDR2 YYNGEE. This CDR3 region has 16 residues. V gave up 3 bases and J gave up 8 bases; unmatched junction bases: 14. Full variable domain (missing parts from reference TRBV9 and TRBJ2-3): DSGVTQTPKHLITATGQRVTLRCSPRSGDLSVYWYQQSLDQGLQFLIQYYNGEERAKGNILERFSAQQFPDLHSELNLSSLELGDSALYFCASSGAGGLARGTQYFGPGTRLTVL.

This clonotype was counted once. J is TRBJ1-1 and V is TRBV5-1; D possibly corresponds to TRBD1 (5 bases). Germline assignment: CDR1 SGHRS and CDR2 YFSETQ. V lost 0 bases to trimming and J lost 4 bases, with 13 bases between them. This CDR3 has 15 residues. The CDR3 nucleotides are TGCGCCAGCAGCTTGGAGCTCCATGGGGGCACTGAAGCTTTCTTT. Protein sequence: CASSLELHGGTEAFF.

The genes are TRBV19 and TRBJ1-1, with D uncertain. This CDR3 is 13 amino acids long. With 5 bases removed from V and 4 bases from J, the gap between germline ends came to 11 bases. From germline, CDR1 is LNHDA and CDR2 SQIVND (reference sequence). CDR3 sequence reads: CASSPMGGTEAFF. The CDR3 DNA is TGTGCCAGTAGTCCCATGGGTGGCACTGAAGCTTTCTTT.

This clonotype came up many times. This chain links TRBV12-3 or TRBV12-4 with TRBJ2-7, with D perhaps TRBD2 (6 bases). This CDR3 region has 15 residues. V was pared by 3 bases and J by 0 bases, with 12 bases between. The CDR3 nucleotides read TGTGCCAGCAGTTTGGGACGGGGGATCTCCTACGAGCAGTACTTC. The encoded protein is CASSLGRGISYEQYF.

This chain uses TRBV7-7 with TRBJ2-2; D tentatively reads TRBD1 or TRBD2 (5 bases each). The CDR3 extends over 14 amino acids. The germline gives CDR1 SSHAT, CDR2 FNYEAQ (reference sequence). Trimming took 8 bases from V and 5 from J, leaving 15 bases between them. CDR3 coding DNA: TGTGCCAGCGCCGTTGGGGGAAGGACCGGGGAGCTGTTTTTT. Translation gives CASAVGGRTGELFF.

The chain employs TRBV15 and TRBJ2-7; the D is unclear. The V end was cut by 0 bases, the J end by 5 bases, with 8 bases between. The CDR3 spans 13 residues. Germline V gives CDR1 LNHNV, CDR2 YYDKDF (reference sequence). The CDR3 DNA reads TGTGCCACCAGCAGAGATCGGGCAGACGAGCAGTACTTC. Its translation: CATSRDRADEQYF.